These T cell receptor beta chains were read from a single sample in a study of PD-1 blockade in classical Hodgkin lymphoma. The table came from immunoSEQ multiplex PCR; TCRdb's copy has only in-frame clones and leaves some out. This table has about 7,800 clones, about three quarters appearing once. The specimen comprised CD8+ T cells from blood, sampled before the fourth cycle of nivolumab. The receptors stem from a human donor with classical Hodgkin lymphoma. Both conserved end residues are part of each CDR3. Each record gives: D gene, clone size, V gene, J gene, CDR3 protein, CDR3 DNA. A D gene is named only where the DNA matches it firmly. Only part of the rows carry a size: once, few, many, or a class if the clone is expanded.

D gene: TRBD2
clone size: .
V gene: TRBV11-2
J gene: TRBJ2-5
CDR3 protein: CASSPWGLKETQYF
CDR3 DNA: TGTGCCAGCAGCCCGTGGGGACTAAAAGAGACCCAGTACTTC

D gene: TRBD2
clone size: .
V gene: TRBV5-5
J gene: TRBJ2-1
CDR3 protein: CASSPGLAGNIEQFF
CDR3 DNA: TGTGCCAGCAGCCCGGGACTAGCGGGGAATATTGAGCAGTTCTTC

D gene: .
clone size: few
V gene: TRBV6-5
J gene: TRBJ2-3
CDR3 protein: CASSQDSTDTQYF
CDR3 DNA: TGTGCCAGCAGTCAGGACAGTACAGATACGCAGTATTTT

D gene: .
clone size: .
V gene: TRBV5-6
J gene: TRBJ1-2
CDR3 protein: CASSPGTNGYTF
CDR3 DNA: TGTGCCAGCAGCCCCGGGACAAATGGCTACACCTTC

D gene: .
clone size: .
V gene: TRBV9
J gene: TRBJ2-7
CDR3 protein: CASSVDRDWNYEQYF
CDR3 DNA: TGTGCCAGCAGCGTAGACCGGGACTGGAACTACGAGCAGTACTTC

D gene: .
clone size: medium-sized
V gene: TRBV9
J gene: TRBJ2-1
CDR3 protein: CASQGQSYNEQFF
CDR3 DNA: TGTGCCAGCCAGGGCCAGTCCTACAATGAGCAGTTCTTC

D gene: .
clone size: .
V gene: TRBV18
J gene: TRBJ2-7
CDR3 protein: CASSPWLNYEQYF
CDR3 DNA: TGTGCCAGCTCACCTTGGCTGAACTACGAGCAGTACTTC

D gene: .
clone size: once
V gene: TRBV27
J gene: TRBJ1-4
CDR3 protein: CASSFNHGGEKLFF
CDR3 DNA: TGTGCCAGCAGTTTCAATCATGGAGGTGAAAAACTGTTTTTT

D gene: .
clone size: .
V gene: TRBV5-4
J gene: TRBJ2-7
CDR3 protein: CASSSGGGTYEQYF
CDR3 DNA: TGTGCCAGCAGCTCTGGGGGGGGCACCTACGAGCAGTACTTC

D gene: .
clone size: .
V gene: TRBV7-2
J gene: TRBJ2-7
CDR3 protein: CASSFPGGPSYEQYF
CDR3 DNA: TGTGCCAGCAGCTTCCCGGGGGGCCCCTCCTACGAGCAGTACTTC

D gene: .
clone size: .
V gene: TRBV7-5
J gene: TRBJ2-1
CDR3 protein: CARSLAWVEASGEFF
CDR3 DNA: TGTGCCAGAAGCTTAGCATGGGTCGAGGCTAGCGGCGAGTTCTTC

D gene: TRBD1
clone size: few
V gene: TRBV2
J gene: TRBJ1-4
CDR3 protein: CASQTGGDEKLFF
CDR3 DNA: TGTGCCAGCCAGACAGGGGGGGATGAAAAACTGTTTTTT

D gene: .
clone size: .
V gene: TRBV5-7
J gene: TRBJ2-7
CDR3 protein: CASSWGAGGYEQYF
CDR3 DNA: TGTGCCAGCAGCTGGGGGGCAGGGGGGTACGAGCAGTACTTC

D gene: .
clone size: few
V gene: TRBV4-1
J gene: TRBJ2-1
CDR3 protein: CASSQGSAPYNEQFF
CDR3 DNA: TGCGCCAGCAGCCAAGGTAGTGCCCCCTACAATGAGCAGTTCTTC

D gene: .
clone size: once
V gene: TRBV9
J gene: TRBJ2-7
CDR3 protein: CASSVGPVYEQYF
CDR3 DNA: TGTGCCAGCAGCGTAGGACCGGTCTACGAGCAGTACTTC

D gene: .
clone size: .
V gene: TRBV9
J gene: TRBJ2-3
CDR3 protein: CASSVGPGRGQGTDTQYF
CDR3 DNA: TGTGCCAGCAGCGTTGGCCCCGGACGGGGCCAGGGCACAGATACGCAGTATTTT

D gene: TRBD1
clone size: .
V gene: TRBV9
J gene: TRBJ1-1
CDR3 protein: CASSVEGGPNTEAFF
CDR3 DNA: TGTGCCAGCAGCGTAGAAGGGGGCCCGAACACTGAAGCTTTCTTT

D gene: .
clone size: .
V gene: TRBV15
J gene: TRBJ2-7
CDR3 protein: CATSIPSYEQYF
CDR3 DNA: TGTGCCACCAGCATCCCTTCCTACGAGCAGTACTTC

D gene: TRBD2
clone size: .
V gene: TRBV4-3
J gene: TRBJ2-1
CDR3 protein: CASSQVWDYGDEQFF
CDR3 DNA: TGCGCCAGCAGCCAAGTCTGGGACTATGGCGATGAGCAGTTCTTC

D gene: TRBD1
clone size: few
V gene: TRBV6-6
J gene: TRBJ2-7
CDR3 protein: CASSYPLTGGHEQYF
CDR3 DNA: TGTGCCAGCAGTTACCCCTTGACAGGGGGTCACGAGCAGTACTTC

D gene: TRBD2
clone size: .
V gene: TRBV2
J gene: TRBJ2-5
CDR3 protein: CASIRADGGRDQETQYF
CDR3 DNA: TGTGCCAGCATCAGGGCTGACGGCGGGAGGGACCAAGAGACCCAGTACTTC

D gene: .
clone size: once
V gene: TRBV19
J gene: TRBJ1-5
CDR3 protein: CASSGDGLSNQPQHF
CDR3 DNA: TGTGCCAGTAGCGGGGACGGGCTTAGCAATCAGCCCCAGCATTTT

D gene: .
clone size: few
V gene: TRBV7-3
J gene: TRBJ2-2
CDR3 protein: CASSSGLTGELFF
CDR3 DNA: TGTGCCAGCAGCTCGGGCCTTACTGGGGAGCTGTTTTTT

D gene: TRBD1
clone size: .
V gene: TRBV5-6
J gene: TRBJ2-4
CDR3 protein: CASSLLRRGTKNIQYF
CDR3 DNA: TGTGCCAGCAGCTTGTTGCGCAGGGGGACCAAAAACATTCAGTACTTC

D gene: TRBD2
clone size: .
V gene: TRBV6-4
J gene: TRBJ2-2
CDR3 protein: CASSELAGTGELFF
CDR3 DNA: TGTGCCAGCAGCGAACTAGCGGGCACCGGGGAGCTGTTTTTT

D gene: .
clone size: .
V gene: TRBV7-6
J gene: TRBJ2-7
CDR3 protein: CASSPTGLHEQYF
CDR3 DNA: TGTGCCAGCAGTCCAACAGGGTTGCACGAGCAGTACTTC

D gene: .
clone size: .
V gene: TRBV7-6
J gene: TRBJ2-7
CDR3 protein: CASSFPPAEQYF
CDR3 DNA: TGTGCCAGCAGCTTTCCTCCCGCAGAGCAGTACTTC

D gene: .
clone size: .
V gene: TRBV27
J gene: TRBJ1-5
CDR3 protein: CASSLTGLGAQPQHF
CDR3 DNA: TGTGCCAGCAGTTTGACAGGCCTTGGGGCTCAGCCCCAGCATTTT

D gene: .
clone size: once
V gene: TRBV5-1
J gene: TRBJ2-1
CDR3 protein: CASSLESTVVWYNEQFF
CDR3 DNA: TGCGCCAGCAGCTTGGAGTCTACGGTCGTGTGGTACAATGAGCAGTTCTTC

D gene: .
clone size: few
V gene: TRBV19
J gene: TRBJ1-2
CDR3 protein: CASSIGHSRHGYTF
CDR3 DNA: TGTGCCAGTAGTATAGGTCACTCTAGACATGGCTACACCTTC

D gene: .
clone size: few
V gene: TRBV30
J gene: TRBJ2-7
CDR3 protein: CAWSTTGSLAEQYF
CDR3 DNA: TGTGCCTGGAGTACTACAGGGTCTTTGGCCGAGCAGTACTTC

D gene: TRBD1
clone size: .
V gene: TRBV27
J gene: TRBJ1-2
CDR3 protein: CASRPGQGWDLGGYTF
CDR3 DNA: TGTGCCAGCAGACCGGGACAGGGGTGGGATTTGGGGGGCTACACCTTC